These 16 T cell receptor beta chains were sequenced from one sample in a study of blood T cell repertoires in COVID-19. The table came from immunoSEQ multiplex PCR; TCRdb's copy has only in-frame clones and leaves some out. This sample has about 20,000 clones; roughly 88% occur once, and the top ten carry roughly a fifth. Sequenced sample: peripheral blood. These receptors all stem from a man at least 80 years old with active or convalescent COVID-19.

J is TRBJ1-4 and V is TRBV11-2; 8 bases align to TRBD1. J lost 4 bases, V lost 5 bases, and 9 bases had no gene match. CDR1 is SGHAT and CDR2 is FQNNGV in the germline V gene. There are 16 residues in the CDR3. This CDR3 is CASSPTGGGVNEKLFF. CDR3 DNA: TGTGCCAGCAGCCCTACAGGGGGGGGAGTTAATGAAAAACTGTTTTTT.

The chain couples TRBV7-8 to TRBJ1-6; 11 bases agree with TRBD1. J lost 10 bases, V lost 2 bases, and 4 bases had no gene match. Germline loops: CDR1 SGHVS, CDR2 FQNEAQ. The CDR3 totals 15 residues. This CDR3 reads CASSLSGTGGSPLHF. CDR3 in DNA: TGTGCCAGCAGCTTATCAGGGACAGGGGGATCACCCCTCCACTTT.

The chain recombines TRBV5-5 with TRBJ1-5; D gene unclear. Trimming cost V 0 bases and J 3 bases, with 7 bases left between them. The CDR3 runs 14 residues. The germline gives CDR1 SGHKS, CDR2 YYEKEE (reference sequence). This CDR3 reads CASSLATANQPQHF. In DNA, the CDR3 is TGTGCCAGCAGCTTGGCTACAGCCAATCAGCCCCAGCATTTT.

The chain combines TRBV5-1 with TRBJ2-2; D gene ambiguous. Germline lookup yields CDR1 SGHRS and CDR2 YFSETQ. V dropped 7 bases and J dropped 2 bases, with 15 bases sitting between them. This CDR3 has 15 amino acids. CDR3 in DNA: TGCGCCAGCCAAGTAGTGCGGTCTAACACCGGGGAGCTGTTTTTT. The encoded protein is CASQVVRSNTGELFF.

This clone was picked up one time. Here the CDR3 DNA reads TGTGCCAGCAGCCCCACTTTGGGGCGGAGCAATGAGCAGTTCTTC. Its translation is CASSPTLGRSNEQFF. The genes are TRBV14 and TRBJ2-1, with TRBD1 as a possible D gene (5 bases). The germline V gene encodes CDR1 SGHDN and CDR2 FVKESK. This CDR3 spans 15 amino acids. V was shortened by 4 bases and J by 6 bases, with 16 bases between the two germline ends.

The chain is built from TRBV5-1 and TRBJ2-3, with TRBD2 matching over 11 bases. Trimming cost V 7 bases and J 4 bases; bases outside gene matches: 8. Germline values: CDR1 SGHRS, CDR2 YFSETQ. This CDR3 comprises 15 residues. The CDR3 region has the DNA TGCGCCAGCGGGGAACTAGCGGGAGAGGCAGATACGCAGTATTTT. Amino acids: CASGELAGEADTQYF.

The chain is built from TRBV5-1 and TRBJ2-7, with 13 bases lining up with TRBD2. J gave up 1 base and V 4 bases, and 8 bases lay outside the gene matches. The germline CDR1 and CDR2 sequences are SGHRS and YFSETQ. The CDR3 has 17 residues. The CDR3 reads CASSLRTSGSPSYEQYF. CDR3 DNA: TGCGCCAGCAGCCTACGGACTAGCGGGAGTCCATCCTACGAGCAGTACTTC.

V gene TRBV5-6 combines with J gene TRBJ1-4, with a weak D call TRBD1 (6 bases). Trimming removed 3 bases from V and 1 base from J, with 19 bases in between. Germline V gene data show CDR1 as SGHDT and CDR2 as YYEEEE. The CDR3 extends over 18 amino acids. Here the CDR3 DNA reads TGTGCCAGCAGCTCTGGACAGTTCCAGTCTCTAACTAATGAAAAACTGTTTTTT. Translating it yields CASSSGQFQSLTNEKLFF. The complete variable domain, with remaining parts taken from reference TRBV5-6 and TRBJ1-4, reads DAGVTQSPTHLIKTRGQQVTLRCSPKSGHDTVSWYQQALGQGPQFIFQYYEEEERQRGNFPDRFSGHQFPNYSSELNVNALLLGDSALYLCASSSGQFQSLTNEKLFFGSGTQLSVL.

The chain couples TRBV27 to TRBJ2-4; D is perhaps TRBD1 (5 bases). From germline, CDR1 is MNHEY and CDR2 SMNVEV (reference sequence). Trimming stripped 6 bases from V and 3 bases from J, with 12 bases between. The CDR3 is 14 amino acids. Here the CDR3 DNA reads TGTGCCAGCAGAATCTCAGGGTTCAAAAACATTCAGTACTTC. This encodes CASRISGFKNIQYF.

V and J are TRBV11-2 and TRBJ2-1; 8 bases map to TRBD2. The CDR3 has 16 residues. Trimming removed 1 base from V and 3 bases from J; junction bases left unmatched: 5. Germline lookup yields CDR1 SGHAT and CDR2 FQNNGV. CDR3 residues: CASSLVRGGHYNEQFF. The CDR3, as DNA: TGTGCCAGCAGCTTAGTTCGCGGGGGGCACTACAATGAGCAGTTCTTC.

The chain employs TRBV18 and TRBJ2-7; TRBD1 aligns across 10 bases. The germline CDR1 and CDR2 sequences are KGHSH and LQKENI. The CDR3 has 15 residues. Losses at the gene ends were 6 bases for V and 1 base for J; bases not matched to a gene: 6. The CDR3 nucleotides are TGTGCCAGCTCCTACGACAGGGGGCATTCCTACGAGCAGTACTTC. Amino acids: CASSYDRGHSYEQYF.

The gene calls are TRBV18 and TRBJ1-1; 10 nucleotides align to TRBD1. CDR1 is KGHSH, CDR2 LQKENI, per germline. J was trimmed by 0 bases and V by 4 bases; bases with no gene match: 5. The CDR3 sequence is 16 residues long. The chain's CDR3 is CASSRRTGGLNTEAFF. CDR3 in DNA: TGTGCCAGCTCACGGCGGACAGGGGGTTTGAACACTGAAGCTTTCTTT.

The rearrangement joins TRBV14 to TRBJ2-6; no clear D. Germline V CDR1 and CDR2: SGHDN, FVKESK. This CDR3 is 13 amino acids long. V was shortened by 3 bases and J by 4 bases, with 4 bases between the two germline ends. The CDR3 DNA reads as TGTGCCAGCAGCCACGGGGGGGCCAACGTCCTGACTTTC. Its protein product is CASSHGGANVLTF.

The J gene is TRBJ1-6, the V gene TRBV11-2; tentatively, D is TRBD1 (6 bases). CDR3 size: 18 residues. V was trimmed by 0 bases and J by 9 bases, leaving 21 bases between them. Germline-derived CDR1 and CDR2 are SGHAT and FQNNGV. The CDR3 DNA sequence: TGTGCCAGCAGCTTAGAAAAGGGCGGGGGCCCAAGGGGTTCACCCCTCCACTTT. It is translated as CASSLEKGGGPRGSPLHF. Combining the CDR3 with reference TRBV11-2 and TRBJ1-6 gives the whole variable domain EAGVAQSPRYKIIEKRQSVAFWCNPISGHATLYWYQQILGQGPKLLIQFQNNGVVDDSQLPKDRFSAERLKGVDSTLKIQPAKLEDSAVYLCASSLEKGGGPRGSPLHFGNGTRLTVT.

The CDR3 DNA reads as TGTGCCAGCAGCTTAGGGCATGTTCGGGACACCGGGGAGCTGTTTTTT. It encodes CASSLGHVRDTGELFF. This chain connects TRBV7-6 to TRBJ2-2, with D unclear. Germline CDR1 is SGHVS and CDR2 is FNYEAQ. Between the trimmed V and J ends, which lost 1 base and 3 bases, there was a span of 12 bases. The CDR3 has 16 amino acids.

The CDR3: CASSRDREALGYGYTF. In DNA form, the CDR3 reads TGTGCCAGTTCCCGGGACAGGGAGGCCCTAGGCTATGGCTACACCTTC. This chain connects TRBV19 to TRBJ1-2; 9 bases line up with TRBD1. J gave up 4 bases and V 8 bases, and 14 bases lay outside the gene matches. This CDR3 spans 16 amino acids. CDR1 and CDR2 (germline): LNHDA, SQIVND (reference sequence).